Reported below is one TCR beta chain. The sample comes from a study of technical replicates of blood from a few donors. Measured with immunoSEQ multiplex PCR; TCRdb has only the in-frame clones, and not every one. The top ten clones hold approximately 0.25% of a sample with fewer than 90,000 clones, approximately 94% of them seen once. Trimming removed 3 bases at V and 0 bases at J, with 12 bases between. This CDR3 has 16 residues. Sequencing was performed on T cells isolated from PBMCs. This rearrangement joins TRBV23-1 to TRBJ1-5, with D hard to call. TRBV23-1 is filed as an ORF, its function uncertain. The receptor's source is a human donor in good health. Here the CDR3 DNA reads TGCGCCAGCAGTCAGGGGAGTATTACTAGCAATCAGCCCCAGCATTTT. Translating gives CASSQGSITSNQPQHF.